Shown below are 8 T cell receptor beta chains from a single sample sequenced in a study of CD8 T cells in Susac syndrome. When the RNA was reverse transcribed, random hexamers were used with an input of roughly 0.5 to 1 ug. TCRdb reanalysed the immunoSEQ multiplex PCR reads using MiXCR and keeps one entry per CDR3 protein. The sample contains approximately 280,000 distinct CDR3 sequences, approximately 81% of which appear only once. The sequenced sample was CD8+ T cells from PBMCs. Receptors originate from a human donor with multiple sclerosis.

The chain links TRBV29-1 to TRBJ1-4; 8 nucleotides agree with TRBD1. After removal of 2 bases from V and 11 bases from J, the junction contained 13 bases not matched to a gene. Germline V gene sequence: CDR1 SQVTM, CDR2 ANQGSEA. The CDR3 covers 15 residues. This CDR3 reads CSVEYARRGRPKLFF. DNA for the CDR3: TGCAGCGTTGAATACGCCCGCAGGGGGCGGCCCAAACTGTTTTTT.

In DNA, the CDR3 is TGTGCCAGCAGTTTTAGTCGGGGCTCGAACACTGAAGCTTTCTTT. Protein sequence: CASSFSRGSNTEAFF. The rearrangement uses TRBV27 and TRBJ1-1; possibly TRBD1 for D (5 bases). This CDR3 has 15 residues. Trimming removed 3 bases from V and 1 base from J, with 12 bases in between. The V gene's germline CDR1 is MNHEY and CDR2 SMNVEV (reference sequence).

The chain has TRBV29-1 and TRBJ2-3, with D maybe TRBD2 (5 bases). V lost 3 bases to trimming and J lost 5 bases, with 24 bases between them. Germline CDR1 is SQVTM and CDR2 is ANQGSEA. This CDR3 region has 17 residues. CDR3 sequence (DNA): TGCAGCGTTGACGGCCCGGAGGATGGTAGCTGGCTAGATACGCAGTATTTT. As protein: CSVDGPEDGSWLDTQYF.

The CDR3 bases are TGTGCCAGCAGCGACAGGGGGGAGTTCTACGAGCAGTACTTC. Translation gives CASSDRGEFYEQYF. This chain links TRBV27 with TRBJ2-7; 9 nucleotides align to TRBD1. J lost 3 bases, V lost 6 bases, and 6 bases had no gene match. Germline V CDR1 and CDR2: MNHEY, SMNVEV (reference sequence). The CDR3 totals 14 residues.

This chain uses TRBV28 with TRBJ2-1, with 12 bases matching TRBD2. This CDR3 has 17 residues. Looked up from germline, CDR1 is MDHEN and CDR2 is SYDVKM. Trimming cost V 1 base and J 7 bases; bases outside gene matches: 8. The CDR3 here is CASSLYLAGGPGNEQFF. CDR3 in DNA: TGTGCCAGCAGTTTATACCTAGCGGGAGGGCCAGGTAATGAGCAGTTCTTC. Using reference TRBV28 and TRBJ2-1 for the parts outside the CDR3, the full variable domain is DVKVTQSSRYLVKRTGEKVFLECVQDMDHENMFWYRQDPGLGLRLIYFSYDVKMKEKGDIPEGYSVSREKKERFSLILESASTNQTSMYLCASSLYLAGGPGNEQFFGPGTRLTVL.

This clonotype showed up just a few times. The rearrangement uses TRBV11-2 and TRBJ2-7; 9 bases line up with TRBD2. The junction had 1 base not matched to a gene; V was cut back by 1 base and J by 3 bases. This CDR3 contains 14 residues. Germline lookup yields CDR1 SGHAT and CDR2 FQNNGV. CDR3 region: CASSLGGRDYEQYF. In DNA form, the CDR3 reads TGTGCCAGCAGCTTAGGCGGGAGGGACTACGAGCAGTACTTC.

The CDR3 sequence is CASSQVGQGNEQYF. CDR3 DNA: TGTGCCAGCAGCCAAGTCGGACAGGGGAACGAGCAGTACTTC. The chain links TRBV3-1 to TRBJ2-7, with 9 bases identical to TRBD1. Looked up from germline, CDR1 is LGHDT and CDR2 is YNNKEL (reference sequence). The CDR3 spans 14 residues. V lost 1 base, J lost 5 bases, and 3 bases stayed unmatched.

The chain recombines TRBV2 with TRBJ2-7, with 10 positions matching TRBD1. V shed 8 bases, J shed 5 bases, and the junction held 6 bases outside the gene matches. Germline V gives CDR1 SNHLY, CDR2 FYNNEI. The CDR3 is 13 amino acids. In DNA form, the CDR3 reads TGTGCCAGCCGGGACAGGGGCCCCAACGAGCAGTACTTC. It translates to CASRDRGPNEQYF.